One and the same sample provided the 10 T cell receptor beta chains below, sequenced in a study of cytomegalovirus exposure and HLA in healthy donors. The PCR employed 60 Vbeta primers together with 13 Jbeta primers. Sequencing used immunoSEQ multiplex PCR; TCRdb keeps in-frame clones, though not all of them. Counted here are under 200,000 clones, approximately 78% occurring once; the ten biggest clones make up under 0.9%. Sequenced: PBMCs. The receptors here all came from a woman in her late teens or twenties in good health and CMV-seronegative.

The chain combines TRBV5-8 with TRBJ2-7; a weak D match, TRBD1 (6 bases). The CDR3 spans 13 residues. Between the trimmed V and J ends, which lost 0 bases and 4 bases, there was a span of 8 bases. Germline V gene data show CDR1 as SGHTS and CDR2 as YDEGEE. CDR3 region: CASSLDRAYEQYF. In nucleotides, the CDR3 is TGTGCCAGCAGCTTGGACAGGGCATACGAGCAGTACTTC.

CDR3: CASSPLLAAQETQYF. DNA of the CDR3: TGTGCCAGCAGTCCTTTACTAGCGGCCCAAGAGACCCAGTACTTC. The J gene is TRBJ2-5, the V gene TRBV11-2, with 8 bases lining up with TRBD2. Trimming at V came to 6 bases and at J to 1 base, leaving 7 bases not matched to a gene. Germline CDR1 SGHAT, CDR2 FQNNGV. This CDR3 is built from 15 residues.

The chain combines TRBV5-1 with TRBJ1-2; the D is unclear. V was trimmed by 1 base and J by 6 bases, leaving 10 bases between them. Germline V lookup: CDR1 SGHRS, CDR2 YFSETQ. The length of the CDR3 is 13 residues. The CDR3 DNA sequence: TGCGCCAGCAGCTTGAGTGAGGAGAATGGCTACACCTTC. It yields the protein CASSLSEENGYTF.

The chain recombines TRBV30 with TRBJ2-5, with TRBD1 identical over 10 bases. V dropped 2 bases and J dropped 5; count of bases not matched to a gene: 14. CDR1 is GTSNPN and CDR2 is SVGIG in the germline V gene (reference sequence). The CDR3 is 17 amino acids. The CDR3 here is CAWSSGPGQGRGETQYF. Here the CDR3 DNA reads TGTGCCTGGAGTTCCGGCCCGGGACAGGGGAGGGGGGAGACCCAGTACTTC.

The V call is TRBV7-9, the J call TRBJ2-7; TRBD2 matches 7 bases. The germline V gene has CDR1 SEHNR and CDR2 FQNEAQ (reference sequence). There are 15 residues in the CDR3. After removal of 4 bases from V and 0 bases from J, the junction contained 6 bases not matched to a gene. The CDR3 protein is CASSSPSGTSYEQYF. The CDR3 DNA follows: TGTGCCAGCAGCTCCCCTAGCGGAACCTCCTACGAGCAGTACTTC.

This clone was counted a single time. At one boundary the junction diverges from the germline segment, which might be a read error. The chain carries TRBV7-9 and TRBJ2-1; a weak D match, TRBD2 (5 bases). The germline V gene encodes CDR1 SEHNR and CDR2 FQNEAQ (reference sequence). CDR3 length equals 12 residues. The CDR3 loop reads CSSSTGDNEQFF. The CDR3 DNA sequence: TGTTCCAGCAGCACCGGGGATAATGAGCAGTTCTTC.

This chain links TRBV18 with TRBJ2-7, with 13 bases lining up with TRBD2. The ends lost 3 bases at V and 7 bases at J; junction bases unmatched: 15. There are 18 residues in the CDR3. Germline V gene lookup returns CDR1 KGHSH and CDR2 LQKENI. Written as DNA, the CDR3 is TGTGCCAGCTCACCGATGCGTACTAGCGGGAGGGCCCTGGGGGAGCAGTACTTC. Its translation is CASSPMRTSGRALGEQYF. The full variable domain, rest sourced from reference TRBV18 and TRBJ2-7, is NAGVMQNPRHLVRRRGQEARLRCSPMKGHSHVYWYRQLPEEGLKFMVYLQKENIIDESGMPKERFSAEFPKEGPSILRIQQVVRGDSAAYFCASSPMRTSGRALGEQYFGPGTRLTVT.

The chain links TRBV6-6 to TRBJ1-4; D is unresolved. The CDR3 has 13 residues. Trimming stripped 6 bases from V and 0 bases from J, with 5 bases between. The V gene's germline CDR1 is MNHNY and CDR2 SVGAGI (reference sequence). The CDR3 DNA is TGTGCCAGCAGACAGTCAACTAATGAAAAACTGTTTTTT. Translated, it gives CASRQSTNEKLFF.

This clone occurred a few times. The chain combines TRBV5-1 with TRBJ2-1, with 9 nucleotides matching TRBD1. Trimming at V came to 2 bases and at J to 8 bases, leaving 5 bases not matched to a gene. The CDR3 is 14 amino acids. Per germline, CDR1 SGHRS and CDR2 YFSETQ. CDR3 sequence: CASSFGTGSHEQFF. The CDR3 coding sequence is TGCGCCAGCAGCTTCGGGACAGGGAGTCATGAGCAGTTCTTC.

V is TRBV5-1 and J is TRBJ1-1, with 11 nucleotides matching TRBD1. Germline CDR1 SGHRS, CDR2 YFSETQ. This CDR3 has 16 amino acids. The ends lost 4 bases at V and 4 bases at J; junction bases unmatched: 9. The CDR3 region is CASSPGQGAGGTEAFF. In DNA, the CDR3 is TGCGCCAGCAGCCCCGGACAGGGGGCCGGTGGCACTGAAGCTTTCTTT.